The entry below describes one T cell receptor (beta chain). Its antigen remains unknown. Germline V CDR1 and CDR2: SGHTA, FQGNSA. The CDR3 sequence is 15 residues long. Trimming at V came to 3 bases and at J to 8 bases, leaving 7 bases not matched to a gene. The data originate from a study of T-cell memory formation after mild COVID-19. Study results and caveats: Several responding clones turned up in pre-infection memory, indicating that cross-reactive memory may have taken part. Whether day 37 second-wave clones are SARS-CoV-2-specific was not confirmed.

MiXCR, run by TCRdb on the 5' RACE reads, gives a single entry per CDR3 protein. The sample shows around 340,000 distinct CDR3 sequences, under 25% of them seen only once. The specimen was PBMCs or a T cell subset sorted from them (not recorded which). This TCR derives from an adult woman who had mild COVID-19 (a few samples of this study predate the infection). Cell type and time point are not known. The chain uses TRBV7-2 and TRBJ1-4; 9 nucleotides align to TRBD1. CDR3 loop: CASSLGGQGWEKLFF. The CDR3 DNA reads TGTGCCAGCAGCTTGGGGGGACAGGGTTGGGAAAAACTGTTTTTT. Supplemented by reference TRBV7-2 and TRBJ1-4, the full variable domain reads GAGVSQSPSNKVTEKGKDVELRCDPISGHTALYWYRQSLGQGLEFLIYFQGNSAPDKSGLPSDRFSAERTGGSVSTLTIQRTQQEDSAVYLCASSLGGQGWEKLFFGSGTQLSVL.